This TCR beta chain was captured in a study of Ad26.COV2.S vaccination and SARS-CoV-2 variants. Study overall: Participants got Ad26.COV2.S intramuscularly, once or twice 56 days apart.

Treatment denoted: some 19 received Ad26.COV2.S at low or high dose, single or two shots; several received placebo; per-sample allocation not given. Samples came from day 63 after the first vaccine or placebo injection. This person who donated was an adult of 18-55 years in Boston. Germline V gene data show CDR1 as MNHNS and CDR2 as SASEGT. CDR3 length: 14 residues. V was trimmed by 2 bases and J by 1 base, leaving 8 bases between them. TCRdb's copy holds only in-frame clones and misses some; the assay was immunoSEQ multiplex PCR. Seen here are hundreds of thousands of clones, around 89% observed once, and the top ten hold 6.4%.

The sequenced sample was peripheral blood, obtained in a trial of Ad26.COV2.S vaccine versus placebo. The receptor's source is a person aged 18-60 years who received the Ad26.COV2.S COVID-19 vaccine or a placebo. The genes are TRBV6-1 and TRBJ1-1; D is unresolved. DNA for the CDR3: TGTGCCAGCAGTGAACCAACACCGAACACTGAAGCTTTCTTT. Residues: CASSEPTPNTEAFF.